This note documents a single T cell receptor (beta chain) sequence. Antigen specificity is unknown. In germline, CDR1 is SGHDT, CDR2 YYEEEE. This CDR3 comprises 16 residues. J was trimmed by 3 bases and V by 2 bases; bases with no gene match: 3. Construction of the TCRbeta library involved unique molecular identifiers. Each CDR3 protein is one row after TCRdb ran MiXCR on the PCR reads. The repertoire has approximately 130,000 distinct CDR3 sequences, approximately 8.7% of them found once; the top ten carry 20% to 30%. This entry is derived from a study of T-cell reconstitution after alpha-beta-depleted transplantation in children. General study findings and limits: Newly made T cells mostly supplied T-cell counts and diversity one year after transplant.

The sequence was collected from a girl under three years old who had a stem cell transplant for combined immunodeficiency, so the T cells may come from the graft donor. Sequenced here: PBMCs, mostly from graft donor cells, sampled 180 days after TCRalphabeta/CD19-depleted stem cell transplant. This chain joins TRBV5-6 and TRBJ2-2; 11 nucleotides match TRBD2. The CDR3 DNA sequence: TGTGCCAGCAGCTTTAGACTAGCGGGATACACCGGGGAGCTGTTTTTT. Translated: CASSFRLAGYTGELFF.